These 9 T cell receptor beta chains originate from one sample sequenced in a study of blood T cell repertoires in COVID-19. The assay was immunoSEQ multiplex PCR, and TCRdb's table has in-frame clones only and misses some. The data contain tens of thousands of clones, roughly 86% of them singletons. The sequenced sample consisted of peripheral blood. The receptors were sampled from a woman in her 50s with acute or convalescent COVID-19.

This sequence joins TRBV6-5 and TRBJ1-2, with TRBD1 matching over 7 bases. The trim removed 4 bases at V and 8 bases at J, leaving 10 bases unmatched. CDR3 length: 14 residues. Germline assignment: CDR1 MNHEY and CDR2 SVGAGI. The CDR3 sequence is CASSSQGGSWGYTF. The DNA of the CDR3 is TGTGCCAGCAGTTCCCAGGGGGGTTCTTGGGGCTACACCTTC.

The rearrangement links TRBV19 to TRBJ1-5, with a weak D call TRBD1 (6 bases). Trimming took off 5 bases at V and 9 bases at J, with 14 bases between the two ends. This CDR3 region has 13 residues. Germline V gene lookup returns CDR1 LNHDA and CDR2 SQIVND (reference sequence). CDR3 DNA sequence: TGTGCCAGTAGTCGTCAGGGGCGGGTGCCCCAGCATTTT. This translates into CASSRQGRVPQHF.

This chain connects TRBV4-2 to TRBJ2-2; D not resolved. This CDR3 is built from 14 residues. The V gene lost 0 bases and the J gene lost 6 bases, with 8 bases spanning the gap. From germline, CDR1 is LGHNA and CDR2 YNFKEQ. This CDR3 is CASSQDMSPGELFF. The CDR3, as DNA: TGTGCCAGCAGCCAAGATATGAGCCCCGGGGAGCTGTTTTTT.

The rearrangement links TRBV5-4 to TRBJ1-2, with 8 bases matching TRBD1. After removal of 4 bases from V and 8 bases from J, the junction contained 7 bases not matched to a gene. Germline V gene data show CDR1 as SGHNT and CDR2 as YYREEE (reference sequence). This CDR3 spans 13 amino acids. CDR3 sequence (DNA): TGTGCCAGCAGCCAACCCGGGACAGGAGGCTACACCTTC. This encodes CASSQPGTGGYTF.

The CDR3 spells CASSEGPNTEAFF. As DNA, the CDR3 is TGTGCCAGCAGCGAGGGTCCGAACACTGAAGCTTTCTTT. The chain employs TRBV12-3 or TRBV12-4 and TRBJ1-1; D ambiguous. Deletions cut 6 bases from V and 1 base from J, with 9 bases between. The CDR3 is made up of 13 amino acids.

This chain connects TRBV2 to TRBJ1-3; D is possibly TRBD1 (5 bases). V shed 6 bases and J shed 0 bases, with 9 bases lying between them. Germline V gene lookup returns CDR1 SNHLY and CDR2 FYNNEI. The CDR3 length is 14 residues. The CDR3 nucleotides read TGTGCCAGCAGCCGCGACAGCTCTGGAAACACCATATATTTT. Protein sequence: CASSRDSSGNTIYF.

This clone was counted a single time. This chain uses TRBV6-5 with TRBJ2-4, with 7 bases fitting TRBD2. Unmatched junction bases numbered 7, after V lost 10 bases and J lost 13 bases. The CDR3 contains 10 residues. Germline CDR1 and CDR2: MNHEY and SVGAGI. CDR3 loop: CATQAGGQYF. CDR3 nucleotides: TGTGCCACCCAAGCCGGGGGGCAGTACTTC.

The chain is built from TRBV19 and TRBJ1-5; TRBD1 aligns across 7 bases. Germline V gene sequence: CDR1 LNHDA, CDR2 SQIVND (reference sequence). CDR3 length equals 15 residues. V shed 7 bases, J shed 6 bases, and the junction held 12 bases outside the gene matches. The chain's CDR3 is CASTRTGWVGQPQHF. CDR3 nucleotides: TGTGCCAGTACCCGGACAGGATGGGTGGGTCAGCCCCAGCATTTT.

The chain recombines TRBV30 with TRBJ1-1, with 8 bases that match TRBD1. Germline trimming cut 4 bases from V and 10 bases from J; bases unmatched to any gene: 8. The CDR3 loop spans 12 amino acids. The germline gives CDR1 GTSNPN, CDR2 SVGIG (reference sequence). The CDR3 DNA follows: TGTGCCTGGATATTAACAGGGGGTCGAGCTTTCTTT. This codes for CAWILTGGRAFF.